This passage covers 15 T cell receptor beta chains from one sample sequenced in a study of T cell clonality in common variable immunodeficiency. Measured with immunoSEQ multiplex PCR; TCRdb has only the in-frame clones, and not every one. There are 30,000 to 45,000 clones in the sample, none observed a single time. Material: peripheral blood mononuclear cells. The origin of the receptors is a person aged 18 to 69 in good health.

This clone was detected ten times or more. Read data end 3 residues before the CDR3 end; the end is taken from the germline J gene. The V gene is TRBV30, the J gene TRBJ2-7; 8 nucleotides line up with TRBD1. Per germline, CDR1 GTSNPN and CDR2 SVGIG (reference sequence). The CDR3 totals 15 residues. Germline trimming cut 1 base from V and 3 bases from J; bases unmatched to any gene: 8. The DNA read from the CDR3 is TGTGCCTGGAGTGGGACGGGACAGGTGCTCTACGAG. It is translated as CAWSGTGQVLYE. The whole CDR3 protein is CAWSGTGQVLYEQYF.

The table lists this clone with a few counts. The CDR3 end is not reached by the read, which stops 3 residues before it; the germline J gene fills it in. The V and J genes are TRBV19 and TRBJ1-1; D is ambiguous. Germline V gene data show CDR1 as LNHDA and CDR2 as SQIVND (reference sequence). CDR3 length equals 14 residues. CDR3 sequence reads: CASSISMVAGRAFF. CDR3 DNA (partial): TGTGCCAGTAGTATTTCAATGGTGGCAGGAAGA.

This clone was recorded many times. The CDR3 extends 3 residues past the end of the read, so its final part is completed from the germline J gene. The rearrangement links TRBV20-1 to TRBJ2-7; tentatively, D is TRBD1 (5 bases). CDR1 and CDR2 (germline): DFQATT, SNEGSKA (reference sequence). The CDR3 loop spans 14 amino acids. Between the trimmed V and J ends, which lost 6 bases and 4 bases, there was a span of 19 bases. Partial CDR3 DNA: TGCAGTGCCGCAGCAGGGTTATCTATTTACGAG. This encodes CSAAAGLSIYE. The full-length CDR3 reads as CSAAAGLSIYEQYF.

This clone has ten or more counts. Partial CDR3 DNA: TGTGCCAGCAGCCAAGATAGAGGGGATACG. The encoded protein is CASSQDRGDT. The entire CDR3 protein reads CASSQDRGDTQYF. The J gene is TRBJ2-3, the V gene TRBV4-2, with a possible D match to TRBD2 (5 bases). The read ends 3 residues before the CDR3 terminus; that terminus is restored from the germline J gene. The CDR3 contains 13 residues. The V end lost 0 bases, the J end lost 6 bases, and 7 bases lay between the germline ends. The germline V gene encodes CDR1 LGHNA and CDR2 YNFKEQ.

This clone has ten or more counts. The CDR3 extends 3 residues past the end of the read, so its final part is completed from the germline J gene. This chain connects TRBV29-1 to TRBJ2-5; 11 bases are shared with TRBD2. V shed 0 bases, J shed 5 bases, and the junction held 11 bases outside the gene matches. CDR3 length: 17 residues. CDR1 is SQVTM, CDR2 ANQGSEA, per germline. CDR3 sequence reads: CSVEDPIAGGHPETQYF. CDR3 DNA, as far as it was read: TGCAGCGTTGAAGACCCCATAGCGGGAGGGCACCCGGAGACC.

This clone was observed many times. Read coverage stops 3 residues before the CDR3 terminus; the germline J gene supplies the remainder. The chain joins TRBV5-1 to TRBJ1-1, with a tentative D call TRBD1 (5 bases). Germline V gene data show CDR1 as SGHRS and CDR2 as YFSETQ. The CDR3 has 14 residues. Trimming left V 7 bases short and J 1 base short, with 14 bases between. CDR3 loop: CASQPGNPNTEAFF. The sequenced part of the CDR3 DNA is TGCGCCAGCCAACCAGGGAACCCGAACACTGAA.

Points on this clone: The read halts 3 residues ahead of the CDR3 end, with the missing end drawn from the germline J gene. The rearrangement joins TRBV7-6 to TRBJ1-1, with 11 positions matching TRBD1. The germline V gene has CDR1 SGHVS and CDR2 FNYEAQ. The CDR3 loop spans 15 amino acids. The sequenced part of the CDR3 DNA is TGTGCCAGCAGCACGGGACAGGGGGGACAAGAGACC. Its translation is CASSTGQGGQET. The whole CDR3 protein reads CASSTGQGGQETAFF.

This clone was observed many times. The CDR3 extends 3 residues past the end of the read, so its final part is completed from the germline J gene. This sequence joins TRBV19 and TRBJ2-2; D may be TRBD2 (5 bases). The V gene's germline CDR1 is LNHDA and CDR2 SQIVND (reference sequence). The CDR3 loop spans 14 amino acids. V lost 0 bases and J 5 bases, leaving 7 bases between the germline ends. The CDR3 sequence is CASSIDRGTGELFF. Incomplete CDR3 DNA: TGTGCCAGTAGTATAGATCGAGGGACCGGGGAG. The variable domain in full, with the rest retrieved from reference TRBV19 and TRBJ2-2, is DGGITQSPKYLFRKEGQNVTLSCEQNLNHDAMYWYRQDPGQGLRLIYYSQIVNDFQKGDIAEGYSVSREKKESFPLTVTSAQKNPTAFYLCASSIDRGTGELFFGEGSRLTVL.

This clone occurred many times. The CDR3 protein is CASSLGYRGRMTEAFF. CDR3 bases read: TGCGCCAGCAGCTTAGGGTACAGGGGGCGGATGACTGAA. This rearrangement joins TRBV5-1 to TRBJ1-1, with 9 bases aligning to TRBD1. The read gets to within 3 residues of the CDR3 end, and the germline J gene fills in the rest. The CDR3 extends over 16 amino acids. Germline trimming cut 2 bases from V and 5 bases from J; bases unmatched to any gene: 10. Germline V lookup: CDR1 SGHRS, CDR2 YFSETQ.

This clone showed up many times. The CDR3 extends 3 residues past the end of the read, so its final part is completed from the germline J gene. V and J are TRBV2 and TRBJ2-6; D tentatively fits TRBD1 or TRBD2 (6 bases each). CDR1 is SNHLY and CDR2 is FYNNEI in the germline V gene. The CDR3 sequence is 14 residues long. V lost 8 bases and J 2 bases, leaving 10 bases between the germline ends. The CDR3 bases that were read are TGTGCCAGCTTGGAGGGGGCTGGGGCCAACGTC. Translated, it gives CASLEGAGANV. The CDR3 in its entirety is CASLEGAGANVLTF. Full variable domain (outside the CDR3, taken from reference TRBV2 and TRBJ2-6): EPEVTQTPSHQVTQMGQEVILRCVPISNHLYFYWYRQILGQKVEFLVSFYNNEISEKSEIFDDQFSVERPDGSNFTLKIRSTKLEDSAMYFCASLEGAGANVLTFGAGSRLTVL.

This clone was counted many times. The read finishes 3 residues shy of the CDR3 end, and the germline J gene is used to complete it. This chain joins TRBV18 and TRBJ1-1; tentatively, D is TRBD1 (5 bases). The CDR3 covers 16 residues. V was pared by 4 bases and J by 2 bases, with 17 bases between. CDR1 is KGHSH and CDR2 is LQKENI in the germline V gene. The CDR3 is CASSQAGGSRNTEAFF. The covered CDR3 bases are TGTGCCAGCTCACAGGCGGGGGGGAGTCGCAACACTGAA.

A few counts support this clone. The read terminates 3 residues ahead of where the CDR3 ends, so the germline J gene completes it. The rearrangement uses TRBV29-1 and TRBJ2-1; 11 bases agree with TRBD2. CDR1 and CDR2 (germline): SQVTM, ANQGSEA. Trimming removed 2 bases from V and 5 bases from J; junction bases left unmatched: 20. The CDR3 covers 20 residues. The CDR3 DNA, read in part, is TGCAGCGTTGAAAGGCTAGTTACGGTACAGCCGGGACTAGCGGACAATGAG. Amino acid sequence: CSVERLVTVQPGLADNE. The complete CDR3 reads CSVERLVTVQPGLADNEQFF.

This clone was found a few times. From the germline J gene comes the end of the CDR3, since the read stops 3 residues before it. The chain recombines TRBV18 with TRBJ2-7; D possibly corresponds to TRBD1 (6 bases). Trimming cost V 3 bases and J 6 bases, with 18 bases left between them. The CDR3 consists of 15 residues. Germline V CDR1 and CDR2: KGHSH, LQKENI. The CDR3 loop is CASSPGGRGASEQYF. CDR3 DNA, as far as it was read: TGTGCCAGCTCACCGGGCGGCAGGGGTGCTTCCGAG.

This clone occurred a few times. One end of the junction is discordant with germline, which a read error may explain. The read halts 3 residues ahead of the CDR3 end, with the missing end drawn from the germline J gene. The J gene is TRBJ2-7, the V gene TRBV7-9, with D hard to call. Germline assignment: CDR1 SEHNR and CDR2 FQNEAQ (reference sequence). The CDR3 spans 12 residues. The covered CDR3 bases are TGTTCCAGCAGCTTAGAGCCCTACGAG. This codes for CSSSLEPYE. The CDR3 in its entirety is CSSSLEPYEQYF.

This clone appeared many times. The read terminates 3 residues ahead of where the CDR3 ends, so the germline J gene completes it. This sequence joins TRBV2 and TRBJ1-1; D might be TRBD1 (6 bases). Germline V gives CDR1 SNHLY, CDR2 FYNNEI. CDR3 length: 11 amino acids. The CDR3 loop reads CASRGAGVAFF. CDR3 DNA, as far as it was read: TGTGCCAGCAGGGGGGCAGGGGTG.